This passage covers 8 T cell receptor beta chains from one sample sequenced in a study of CD8+CD57+ T cells in acquired aplastic anemia. It was genomic DNA that served as the template for profiling TCR beta VDJ and CDR3. TCRdb re-called the reads with MiXCR, one entry per CDR3 protein. The table shows some 200,000 distinct CDR3 sequences, with less than 60% occurring only once. CD8+CD57+ cell expansion, shown by flow cytometry, had occurred in the patients selected for sequencing. Sequenced sample: sorted CD4+, CD8+, or CD8+CD57+ T cells (not recorded which) from PBMCs. The receptors here all came from a human donor with aplastic anemia.

This clonotype was found a few times. The chain employs TRBV3-1 and TRBJ2-1, with 7 bases matching TRBD2. CDR1 is LGHDT, CDR2 YNNKEL, per germline (reference sequence). V dropped 3 bases and J dropped 2; count of bases not matched to a gene: 4. There are 15 residues in the CDR3. The CDR3 sequence: CASSHGGSTYNEQFF. The CDR3 DNA is TGTGCCAGCAGCCACGGCGGGAGCACCTACAATGAGCAGTTCTTC.

The chain joins TRBV2 to TRBJ2-3, with TRBD2 matching 7 bases. The CDR3 has 13 amino acids. From germline, CDR1 is SNHLY and CDR2 FYNNEI. Trimming at V came to 9 bases and at J to 6 bases, leaving 9 bases not matched to a gene. CDR3 amino acids: CARAGPTMDTQYF. The CDR3 DNA sequence: TGTGCCAGAGCGGGACCGACGATGGATACGCAGTATTTT. Using reference TRBV2 and TRBJ2-3 for the parts outside the CDR3, the full variable domain is EPEVTQTPSHQVTQMGQEVILRCVPISNHLYFYWYRQILGQKVEFLVSFYNNEISEKSEIFDDQFSVERPDGSNFTLKIRSTKLEDSAMYFCARAGPTMDTQYFGPGTRLTVL.

CDR3 nucleotides: TGTGCCAGCAGCGTAGAACTAGCGCCGACCTACGAGCAGTACTTC. Amino acids: CASSVELAPTYEQYF. V gene TRBV9 combines with J gene TRBJ2-7; TRBD2 matches at 7 bases. Germline lookup yields CDR1 SGDLS and CDR2 YYNGEE. The CDR3 sequence is 15 residues long. V lost 0 bases and J lost 2; bases outside the gene matches: 5.

This clonotype was detected many times. The chain joins TRBV24-1 to TRBJ2-1; the D is unclear. V was trimmed by 6 bases and J by 6 bases, leaving 8 bases between them. Germline V gene lookup returns CDR1 KGHDR and CDR2 SFDVKD. CDR3 size: 12 residues. The CDR3 reads CATSKTVNEQFF. The CDR3 DNA is TGTGCCACCAGTAAGACGGTCAATGAGCAGTTCTTC.

The V and J genes are TRBV6-1 and TRBJ1-5; D is unresolved. The CDR3 is made up of 16 amino acids. Germline V gene data show CDR1 as MNHNS and CDR2 as SASEGT. Trimming cost V 0 bases and J 4 bases, with 13 bases left between them. For the CDR3, the DNA is TGTGCCAGCAGTGAAGCAAATCGGATCTTTAATCAGCCCCAGCATTTT. This sequence encodes CASSEANRIFNQPQHF.

This clonotype has a count of ten or more. The rearrangement links TRBV2 to TRBJ1-5; 7 bases map to TRBD1. CDR3 length: 14 residues. The J segment lost 4 bases and the V segment lost 5 bases, leaving 5 bases of the junction unmatched. The germline V gene has CDR1 SNHLY and CDR2 FYNNEI. The CDR3 region is CASSTQGSNQPQHF. The CDR3 DNA sequence: TGTGCCAGCAGTACACAGGGGAGTAATCAGCCCCAGCATTTT.

The chain employs TRBV28 and TRBJ2-5; 13 nucleotides agree with TRBD2. Germline V gives CDR1 MDHEN, CDR2 SYDVKM. CDR3 length: 16 amino acids. Unmatched junction bases numbered 7, after V lost 7 bases and J lost 2 bases. CDR3 amino acids: CASTAPGLAGQETQYF. The DNA of the CDR3 is TGTGCCAGCACCGCCCCGGGACTAGCGGGGCAAGAGACCCAGTACTTC.

This clonotype has at least ten counts. V is TRBV19 and J is TRBJ2-4, with D possibly being TRBD2 (6 bases). Germline V CDR1 and CDR2: LNHDA, SQIVND (reference sequence). V shed 3 bases and J shed 7 bases, with 13 bases lying between them. The CDR3 totals 14 residues. The CDR3 nucleotides are TGTGCCAGTAGTATTGGGGGGAACCCTAACATTCAGTACTTC. It yields the protein CASSIGGNPNIQYF.